This TCR beta chain was sequenced in a study of shared clonotypes between healthy human individuals. Terminally differentiated effector memory CD45RA+ cells were excluded by CCR7 positive selection of CD45RO-negative cells. Donors included only healthy HIV-negative adults lacking recent acute infections or vaccinations. TCRdb's copy holds only in-frame clones and misses some; the assay was immunoSEQ multiplex PCR. This table holds around 610,000 clones, 96% found once. Comment on this clone: Its antigen is unknown.

Study results and caveats: Even with large depth, rarefaction showed that sorted-subset sequencing was incomplete.

Sequences were obtained from naive CD8+ T cells sorted from blood. This clonotype originated in a woman younger than 45 in good health.

The CDR3 DNA sequence: TGTGCCAGCAGTGAAGCCACCTACGAGCAGTACTTC. Protein sequence: CASSEATYEQYF. The V gene is TRBV2, the J gene TRBJ2-7, with D hard to call. The CDR3 spans 12 residues. V lost 0 bases to trimming and J lost 2 bases, with 2 bases between them. Germline V gene data show CDR1 as SNHLY and CDR2 as FYNNEI.